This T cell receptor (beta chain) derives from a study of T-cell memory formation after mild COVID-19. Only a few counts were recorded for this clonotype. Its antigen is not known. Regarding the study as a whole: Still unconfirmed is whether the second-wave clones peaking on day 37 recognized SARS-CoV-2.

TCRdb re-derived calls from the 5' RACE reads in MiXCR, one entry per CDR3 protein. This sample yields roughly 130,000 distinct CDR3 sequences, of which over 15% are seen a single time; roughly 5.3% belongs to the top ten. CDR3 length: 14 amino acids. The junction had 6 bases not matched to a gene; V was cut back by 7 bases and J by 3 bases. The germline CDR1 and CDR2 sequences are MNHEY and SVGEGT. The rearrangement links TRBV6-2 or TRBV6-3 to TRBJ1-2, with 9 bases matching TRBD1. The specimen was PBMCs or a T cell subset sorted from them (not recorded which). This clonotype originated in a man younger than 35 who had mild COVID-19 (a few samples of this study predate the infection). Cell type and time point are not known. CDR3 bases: TGTGCCAGCAACCCGACAGGGGGGTACTATGGCTACACCTTC. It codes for CASNPTGGYYGYTF.